In this sample, the clone carrying this T cell receptor (beta chain) turned up a few times. Its antigen is undetermined. This specimen includes other DNA sequences encoding the same CDR3. The data are from a study of neoadjuvant nivolumab and ipilimumab in lung cancer. Study results and caveats: A small number of samples were TCR sequenced. Resected tumors had greater TCR richness and clonality than uninvolved lung. Blood richness before therapy tracked richness in tumors resected after neoadjuvant therapy.

Germline values: CDR1 MNHEY, CDR2 SMNVEV (reference sequence). The CDR3 has 14 amino acids. V was pared by 2 bases and J by 3 bases, with 8 bases between. Sequencing used immunoSEQ multiplex PCR; TCRdb keeps in-frame clones, though not all of them. The sample contains roughly 19,000 clones, around 80% of which appear only once. This sequence was found in an adult with non-small cell lung cancer. The sequences come from tumor tissue, collected after neoadjuvant nivolumab, alone or with ipilimumab, at or shortly before surgery. V and J are TRBV27 and TRBJ1-5, with D unclear. This CDR3 is CASSLGRFNQPQHF. CDR3 sequence (DNA): TGTGCCAGCAGTTTAGGACGGTTCAATCAGCCCCAGCATTTT.